This T cell receptor beta chain was retrieved from a study of T cells in tuberculosis (dated by TCRdb to the late 2010s). Regarding the study in general: To characterize T cells specific for the mycobacterial lipid antigen glucose monomycolate (GMM), the study used CD1B tetramers together with high-throughput TCR immunosequencing.

PBMC were thawed, rested overnight, stained with GMM-loaded CD1B tetramer, a Live/Dead dye and anti-CD3, and then sorted on a FACS Aria II. C32 glucose monomycolate purified from Rhodococcus equi was loaded onto CD1B tetramers. Before cryopreservation, the PBMC later used for tetramer sorting had been depleted of CD14-expressing monocytes as part of a separate study. Around 100,000 tetramer-negative cells were sorted from each donor and analyzed alongside the tetramer-positive cells. Antigen-specific T cells were sorted from a handful of healthy South African adults using GMM-loaded CD1B tetramers. Findings and caveats that apply to the study as a whole: T cells that bind the CD1B-GMM tetramer with low affinity may not have been captured by the stringent sort gate.

To note about this clone: Base qualities are not provided; no much larger clone lies one nucleotide away.

V and J are truncated by 0 bases and 4 bases respectively, leaving an intervening sequence of 6 bases. According to the germline V gene (reference sequence), CDR1 reads WNHNN and CDR2 reads SYGVQD. The CDR3 has 13 amino acids, counting the end cysteine and phenylalanine. Here the CDR3 DNA is all that survives: 39 bases in frame from base 1. Because TCR-alpha and TCR-beta chains were sequenced unpaired, no chain pairing information was available. The immunoSEQ multiplex PCR assay was used to generate TCR libraries, with TCR-beta and/or TCR-alpha/delta assays applied to each sample. Amplified TCR libraries were sequenced on the Illumina high-throughput platform. The authors' pipeline ran thus. Clustering and dimensionality reduction were performed using pairwise TCRdist distances among GMM-specific receptors from ex vivo sorted or in vitro expanded T cells. Sequence motifs defined by gene usage and CDR3 content were tested for enrichment in tetramer-positive versus tetramer-negative populations. TCRdb took over this immuneACCESS table, retaining in-frame rearrangements with V and J assigned. Such tables are incomplete; in checked studies, under half of the missing clones stem from an unresolved V gene, and the remainder is unexplained. The V and J calls and clone size come from that table; D and trimming were worked out from the DNA. This sample lists 80,000 to 100,000 clones; roughly 90% were detected once. The ten largest clonotypes hold 1.5% to 2% of the sample.

The sample consisted of CD1b-GMM tetramer-negative cells sorted from PBMCs. The cell subset or site label of this sample denotes: T cells not binding CD1B-GMM tetramer, sorted from same donor. The chain is made from TRBV10-1 and TRBJ1-2, with the D gene too uncertain to name. The clonotype was recovered from an adult woman with latent tuberculosis. The nucleotide sequence reads as follows: TGCGCCAGCAGTGAGTCTGGGAGCTATGGCTACACCTTC. It is translated as CASSESGSYGYTF.